The rows below give T cell receptor beta chains drawn from one sample of a study of cytomegalovirus exposure and HLA in healthy donors. Sequencing used immunoSEQ multiplex PCR; TCRdb keeps in-frame clones, though not all of them. This sample lists under 70,000 clones; its ten largest clones have approximately 2.1%. Specimen: PBMCs. These receptors were collected from a woman aged 18-29 years in good health and CMV-seronegative. Both conserved end residues are part of each CDR3. D genes are given only for firm matches.

-	TRBJ1-5	TRBV7-8	CASSQVLRGSNQPQHF	TGTGCCAGCAGCCAAGTGCTCAGGGGAAGCAATCAGCCCCAGCATTTT
-	TRBJ1-5	TRBV5-1	CASSRDGYSNQPQHF	TGCGCCAGCAGCCGCGACGGGTATAGCAATCAGCCCCAGCATTTT
-	TRBJ1-3	TRBV7-6	CASSSRDARSGNTIYF	TGTGCCAGCAGCTCCAGGGATGCCCGCTCTGGAAACACCATATATTTT
-	TRBJ2-3	TRBV25-1	CASSESRLISTDTQYF	TGTGCCAGCAGTGAATCTCGACTTATTAGCACAGATACGCAGTATTTT
TRBD1	TRBJ2-3	TRBV11-2	CASSLDVSGTGGTDTQYF	TGTGCCAGCAGCTTAGACGTATCCGGGACAGGGGGCACAGATACGCAGTATTTT
-	TRBJ2-2	TRBV2	CASNKGWVTGELFF	TGTGCCAGCAATAAGGGGTGGGTGACCGGGGAGCTGTTTTTT
-	TRBJ2-7	TRBV10-3	CAISESLASYEQYF	TGTGCCATCAGTGAGTCCCTAGCATCCTACGAGCAGTACTTC
-	TRBJ1-1	TRBV7-6	CASSLGGGTEAFF	TGTGCCAGCAGCTTAGGGGGGGGGACTGAAGCTTTCTTT
-	TRBJ1-6	TRBV5-1	CASSRQVRGRSPLHF	TGCGCCAGCTCACGACAGGTGAGGGGGAGATCACCCCTCCACTTT
-	TRBJ2-7	TRBV4-1	CASSQEPRGYEQYF	TGCGCCAGCAGCCAAGAACCCAGGGGCTACGAGCAGTACTTC
TRBD1	TRBJ1-4	TRBV6-5	CASSTTGRDEKLFF	TGTGCCAGCAGTACGACAGGGAGAGATGAAAAACTGTTTTTT
TRBD1	TRBJ2-7	TRBV27	CASSFMGTGRNEQYF	TGTGCCAGCAGTTTCATGGGGACAGGGAGGAACGAGCAGTACTTC
-	TRBJ1-6	TRBV2	CASSDQGLNSPLHF	TGTGCCAGCAGTGACCAGGGCCTAAATTCACCCCTCCACTTT
-	TRBJ1-2	TRBV19	CASSTLAGENYGYTF	TGTGCCAGTAGTACGTTGGCAGGGGAAAACTATGGCTACACCTTC
TRBD1	TRBJ1-2	TRBV28	CASRTPGGRANYGYTF	TGTGCCAGCAGGACCCCAGGGGGCAGGGCAAACTATGGCTACACCTTC
-	TRBJ2-2	TRBV2	CASRGVTGELFF	TGTGCCAGCAGAGGGGTCACCGGGGAGCTGTTTTTT
-	TRBJ1-4	TRBV18	CASSPQSATNEKLFF	TGTGCCAGCTCACCACAAAGCGCAACTAATGAAAAACTGTTTTTT
-	TRBJ2-2	TRBV6-1	CASSDPGGEDGAGELFF	TGTGCCAGCAGTGACCCCGGCGGGGAAGACGGAGCCGGGGAGCTGTTTTTT
TRBD1	TRBJ2-7	TRBV11-2	CASSPAGTGALEQYF	TGTGCCAGCAGCCCGGCCGGGACAGGGGCCCTCGAGCAGTACTTC
TRBD2	TRBJ2-7	TRBV11-3	CASSSDLGLAGYYEQYF	TGTGCCAGCAGCTCAGACCTGGGACTAGCGGGTTACTACGAGCAGTACTTC
TRBD1	TRBJ2-2	TRBV6-1	CATDRVRTGELFF	TGTGCCACCGACAGGGTTAGGACCGGGGAGCTGTTTTTT
TRBD1	TRBJ2-7	TRBV18	CASSREGQGVDEQYF	TGTGCCAGCTCACGGGAGGGACAGGGAGTCGACGAGCAGTACTTC
TRBD2	TRBJ2-7	TRBV18	CASSPSPLGSGGNEQYF	TGTGCCAGCTCACCATCCCCCTTGGGTAGCGGGGGCAACGAGCAGTACTTC
-	TRBJ1-1	TRBV6-6	CASRTTDQNTEAFF	TGTGCCAGCAGGACGACAGACCAGAACACTGAAGCTTTCTTT
TRBD1	TRBJ2-1	TRBV14	CASSSWTGGARAEQFF	TGTGCCAGCAGCTCTTGGACAGGGGGCGCGAGGGCTGAGCAGTTCTTC
-	TRBJ2-1	TRBV4-2	CASSHRRLNEQFF	TGTGCCAGCAGCCACCGGAGGCTCAATGAGCAGTTCTTC
-	TRBJ2-5	TRBV25-1	CASSEYGTQETQYF	TGTGCCAGCAGTGAATATGGGACTCAAGAGACCCAGTACTTC
TRBD1	TRBJ2-2	TRBV30	CAWNNFRDSTGELFF	TGTGCCTGGAATAATTTCAGGGACAGCACCGGGGAGCTGTTTTTT
TRBD2	TRBJ2-3	TRBV30	CAWSVTSGKTDTQYF	TGTGCCTGGAGTGTTACTAGCGGGAAAACAGATACGCAGTATTTT
TRBD1	TRBJ2-1	TRBV28	CASTRDSYNEQFF	TGTGCCAGCACCCGGGACAGTTACAATGAGCAGTTCTTC
-	TRBJ1-1	TRBV27	CASSLSRNTEAFF	TGTGCCAGCAGTTTATCTAGGAACACTGAAGCTTTCTTT
-	TRBJ2-3	TRBV29-1	CSVGRGEDTQYF	TGCAGCGTTGGGCGGGGCGAGGATACGCAGTATTTT
-	TRBJ2-3	TRBV7-9	CASSAHRVERDTQYF	TGTGCCAGCAGCGCTCACAGGGTAGAGAGGGATACGCAGTATTTT
TRBD2	TRBJ2-7	TRBV6-1	CASSEEGTSSYEQYF	TGTGCCAGCAGTGAAGAAGGGACTAGCTCCTACGAGCAGTACTTC
-	TRBJ1-4	TRBV2	CASSINSATNEKLFF	TGTGCCAGCAGTATTAACAGTGCAACTAATGAAAAACTGTTTTTT
TRBD1	TRBJ2-2	TRBV6-1	CASGDRDPGELFF	TGTGCCAGCGGCGACAGGGACCCCGGGGAGCTGTTTTTT
-	TRBJ1-5	TRBV6-5	CASSLGGVSNQPQHF	TGTGCCAGCAGCCTAGGGGGAGTTAGCAATCAGCCCCAGCATTTT
-	TRBJ1-1	TRBV10-1	CAGPSRDTEAFF	TGCGCCGGCCCGAGTCGGGACACTGAAGCTTTCTTT
TRBD1	TRBJ1-1	TRBV6-5	CASRPDRVRAFF	TGTGCCAGCAGGCCTGACAGGGTCCGAGCTTTCTTT
-	TRBJ2-1	TRBV29-1	CSVEAERRNEQFF	TGCAGCGTTGAAGCGGAGAGGCGCAATGAGCAGTTCTTC
TRBD1	TRBJ1-1	TRBV19	CASSIGQGFAEAFF	TGTGCCAGTAGTATAGGACAGGGGTTCGCTGAAGCTTTCTTT